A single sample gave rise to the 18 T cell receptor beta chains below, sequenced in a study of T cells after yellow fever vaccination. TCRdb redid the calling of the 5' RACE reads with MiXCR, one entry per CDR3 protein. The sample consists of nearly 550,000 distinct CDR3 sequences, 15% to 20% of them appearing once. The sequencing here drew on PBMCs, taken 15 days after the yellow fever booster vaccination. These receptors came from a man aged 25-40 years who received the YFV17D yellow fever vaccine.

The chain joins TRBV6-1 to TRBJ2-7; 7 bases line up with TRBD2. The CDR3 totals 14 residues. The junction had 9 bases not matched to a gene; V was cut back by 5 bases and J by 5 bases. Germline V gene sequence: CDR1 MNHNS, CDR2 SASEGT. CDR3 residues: CASSPLASGNEQYF. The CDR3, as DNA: TGTGCCAGCAGTCCCCTGGCTAGCGGAAACGAGCAGTACTTC.

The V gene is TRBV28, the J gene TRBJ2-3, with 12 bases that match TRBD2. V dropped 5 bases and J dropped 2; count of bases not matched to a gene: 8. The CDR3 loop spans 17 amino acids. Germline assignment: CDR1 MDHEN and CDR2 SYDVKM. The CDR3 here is CASSKPLAGGSTDTQYF. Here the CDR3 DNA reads TGTGCCAGCAGTAAGCCACTAGCGGGAGGATCCACAGATACGCAGTATTTT.

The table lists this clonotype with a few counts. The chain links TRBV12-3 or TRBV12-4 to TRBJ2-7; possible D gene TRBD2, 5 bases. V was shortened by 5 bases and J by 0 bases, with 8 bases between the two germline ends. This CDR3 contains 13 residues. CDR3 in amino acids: CASSPGFSYEQYF. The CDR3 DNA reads TGTGCCAGCAGTCCGGGATTCTCCTACGAGCAGTACTTC.

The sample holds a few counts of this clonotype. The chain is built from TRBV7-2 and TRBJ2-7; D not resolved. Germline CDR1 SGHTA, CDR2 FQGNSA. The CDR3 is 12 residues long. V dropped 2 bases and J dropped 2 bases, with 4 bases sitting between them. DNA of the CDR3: TGTGCCAGCAGCTTACACCCCTACGAGCAGTACTTC. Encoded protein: CASSLHPYEQYF.

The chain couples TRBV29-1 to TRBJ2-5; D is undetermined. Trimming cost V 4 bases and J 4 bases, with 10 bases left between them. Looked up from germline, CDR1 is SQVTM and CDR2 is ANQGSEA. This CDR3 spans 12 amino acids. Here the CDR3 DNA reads TGCAGCGTTGGTCCGGGCGGAGAGACCCAGTACTTC. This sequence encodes CSVGPGGETQYF.

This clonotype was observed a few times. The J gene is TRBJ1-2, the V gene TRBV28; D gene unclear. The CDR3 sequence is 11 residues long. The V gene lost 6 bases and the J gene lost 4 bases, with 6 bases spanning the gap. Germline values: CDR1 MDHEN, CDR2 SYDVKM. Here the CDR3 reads CASRAPYGYTF. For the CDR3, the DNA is TGTGCCAGCAGGGCACCCTATGGCTACACCTTC.

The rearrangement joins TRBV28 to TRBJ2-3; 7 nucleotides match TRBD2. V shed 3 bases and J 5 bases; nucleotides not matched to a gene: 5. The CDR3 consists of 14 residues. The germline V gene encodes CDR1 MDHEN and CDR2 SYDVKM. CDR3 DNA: TGTGCCAGCAGTTTTCGGCTAGCGGAAGATACGCAGTATTTT. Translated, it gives CASSFRLAEDTQYF.

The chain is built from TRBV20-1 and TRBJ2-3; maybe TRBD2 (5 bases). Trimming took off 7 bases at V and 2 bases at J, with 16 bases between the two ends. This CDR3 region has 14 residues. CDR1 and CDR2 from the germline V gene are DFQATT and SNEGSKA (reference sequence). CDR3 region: CSGPSRGTTDTQYF. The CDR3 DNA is TGCAGTGGCCCCAGTCGGGGAACCACAGATACGCAGTATTTT.

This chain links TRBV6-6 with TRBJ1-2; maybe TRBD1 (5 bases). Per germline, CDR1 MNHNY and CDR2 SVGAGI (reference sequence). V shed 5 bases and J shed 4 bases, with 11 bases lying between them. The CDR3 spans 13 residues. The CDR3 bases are TGTGCCAGCAGTACACAGGACGCCTATGGCTACACCTTC. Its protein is CASSTQDAYGYTF.

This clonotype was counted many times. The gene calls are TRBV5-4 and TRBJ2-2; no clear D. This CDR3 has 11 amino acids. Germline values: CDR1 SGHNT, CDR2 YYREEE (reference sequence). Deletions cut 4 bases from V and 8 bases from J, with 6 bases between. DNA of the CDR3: TGTGCCAGCAGCGACGGGGGGGAGCTGTTTTTT. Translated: CASSDGGELFF.

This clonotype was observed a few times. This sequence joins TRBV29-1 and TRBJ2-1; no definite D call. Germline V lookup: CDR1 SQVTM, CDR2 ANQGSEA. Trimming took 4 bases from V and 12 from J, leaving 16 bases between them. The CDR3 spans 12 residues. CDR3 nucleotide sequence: TGCAGCGTTGGACGCGAACTTGGGCGGCAGTTCTTC. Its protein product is CSVGRELGRQFF.

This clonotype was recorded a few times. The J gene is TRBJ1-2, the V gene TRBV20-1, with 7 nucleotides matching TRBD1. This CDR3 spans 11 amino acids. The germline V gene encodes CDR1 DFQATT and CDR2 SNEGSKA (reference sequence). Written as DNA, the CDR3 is TGCAGGGCCGGGACAGCCTCGAGCTACACCTTC. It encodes CRAGTASSYTF.

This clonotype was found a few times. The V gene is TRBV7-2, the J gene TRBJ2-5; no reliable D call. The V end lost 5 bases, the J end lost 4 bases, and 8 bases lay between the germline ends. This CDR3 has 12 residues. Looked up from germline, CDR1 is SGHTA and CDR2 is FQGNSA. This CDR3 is CASSPALETQYF. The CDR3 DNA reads TGTGCCAGCAGCCCTGCGTTAGAGACCCAGTACTTC. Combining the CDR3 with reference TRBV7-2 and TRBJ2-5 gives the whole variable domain GAGVSQSPSNKVTEKGKDVELRCDPISGHTALYWYRQSLGQGLEFLIYFQGNSAPDKSGLPSDRFSAERTGGSVSTLTIQRTQQEDSAVYLCASSPALETQYFGPGTRLLVL.

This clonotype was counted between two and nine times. The CDR3 is CASSSRGLAYEQYF. DNA for the CDR3: TGCGCCAGCAGCTCCCGGGGACTAGCCTACGAGCAGTACTTC. The chain recombines TRBV5-1 with TRBJ2-7, with 8 bases lining up with TRBD2. Germline V lookup: CDR1 SGHRS, CDR2 YFSETQ. J gave up 2 bases and V 3 bases, and 4 bases lay outside the gene matches. The CDR3 runs 14 residues.

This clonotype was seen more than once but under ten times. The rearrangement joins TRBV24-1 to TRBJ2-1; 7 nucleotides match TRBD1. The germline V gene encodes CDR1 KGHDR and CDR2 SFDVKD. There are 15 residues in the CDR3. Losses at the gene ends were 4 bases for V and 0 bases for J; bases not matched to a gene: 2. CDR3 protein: CATSERGLSYNEQFF. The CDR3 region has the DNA TGTGCCACCAGTGAGAGGGGGCTCTCCTACAATGAGCAGTTCTTC.

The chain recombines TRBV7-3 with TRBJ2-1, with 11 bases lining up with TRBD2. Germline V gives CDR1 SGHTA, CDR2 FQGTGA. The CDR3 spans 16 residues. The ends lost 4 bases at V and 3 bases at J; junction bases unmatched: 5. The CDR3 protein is CASSSSGRSDYNEQFF. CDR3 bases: TGTGCCAGCAGCTCTAGCGGGAGGTCAGACTACAATGAGCAGTTCTTC.

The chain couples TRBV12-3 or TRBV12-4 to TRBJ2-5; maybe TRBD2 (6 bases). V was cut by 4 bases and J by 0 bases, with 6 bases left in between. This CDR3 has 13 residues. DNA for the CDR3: TGTGCCAGCAGTTGGACTAACCAAGAGACCCAGTACTTC. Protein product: CASSWTNQETQYF.

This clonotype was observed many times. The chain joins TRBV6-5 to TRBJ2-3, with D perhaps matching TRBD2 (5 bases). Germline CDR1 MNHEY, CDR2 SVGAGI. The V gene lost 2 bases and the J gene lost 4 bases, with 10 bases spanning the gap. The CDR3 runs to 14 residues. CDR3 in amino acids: CASSYGREADTQYF. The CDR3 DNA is TGTGCCAGCAGTTACGGGAGAGAGGCAGATACGCAGTATTTT.